A single sample gave rise to the 14 T cell receptor beta chains below, sequenced in a study of blood T cell repertoires in COVID-19. Generated by immunoSEQ multiplex PCR, the TCRdb table keeps only in-frame clones and is missing some. The repertoire consists of about 190,000 clones, with roughly 84% occurring once and the leading ten covering about a fifth. The material sequenced was peripheral blood. These receptors originate from a human donor in a cohort sampled during active COVID-19.

V gene TRBV7-2 combines with J gene TRBJ2-5, with unresolved D. This CDR3 has 12 amino acids. The germline CDR1 and CDR2 sequences are SGHTA and FQGNSA. V was clipped by 3 bases and J by 5 bases, with 7 bases between them. CDR3 in amino acids: CASSFVLETQYF. In DNA, the CDR3 is TGTGCCAGCAGCTTCGTATTGGAGACCCAGTACTTC.

The chain links TRBV5-1 to TRBJ1-1; D possibly corresponds to TRBD1 (6 bases). Per germline, CDR1 SGHRS and CDR2 YFSETQ. Trimming shortened V by 4 bases and J by 3 bases, and 10 bases separated the two germline ends. This CDR3 comprises 13 residues. Here the CDR3 DNA reads TGCGCCAGCAGCCTGACAGGCTACACTGAAGCTTTCTTT. Translating gives CASSLTGYTEAFF.

This chain uses TRBV10-2 with TRBJ1-1; D is possibly TRBD1 (6 bases). Germline CDR1 WSHSY, CDR2 SAAADI. This CDR3 has 13 residues. The V end was cut by 6 bases, the J end by 3 bases, with 11 bases between. The CDR3 DNA reads TGCGCCAGCAGGGAAAACAGGGACACTGAAGCTTTCTTT. This codes for CASRENRDTEAFF.

Only a few counts were recorded for this clone. The chain combines TRBV6-5 with TRBJ2-1, with D uncertain. Trimming took off 6 bases at V and 10 bases at J, with 7 bases between the two ends. CDR1 is MNHEY and CDR2 is SVGAGI in the germline V gene. The CDR3 sequence is 10 residues long. CDR3 sequence (DNA): TGTGCCAGCAGGGCATGGGAGCAGTTCTTC. Its translation is CASRAWEQFF.

The chain carries TRBV5-1 and TRBJ1-4; D not resolved. Trimming took 1 base from V and 4 from J, leaving 14 bases between them. Germline V CDR1 and CDR2: SGHRS, YFSETQ. This CDR3 spans 16 amino acids. This CDR3 is CASSLWGDGGNEKLFF. Written as DNA, the CDR3 is TGCGCCAGCAGCTTGTGGGGAGATGGAGGTAATGAAAAACTGTTTTTT. Based on the CDR3 plus reference TRBV5-1 and TRBJ1-4, the full variable domain is KAGVTQTPRYLIKTRGQQVTLSCSPISGHRSVSWYQQTPGQGLQFLFEYFSETQRNKGNFPGRFSGRQFSNSRSEMNVSTLELGDSALYLCASSLWGDGGNEKLFFGSGTQLSVL.

The rearrangement links TRBV5-1 to TRBJ2-1; a weak D match, TRBD1 (6 bases). This CDR3 has 14 amino acids. The germline V gene encodes CDR1 SGHRS and CDR2 YFSETQ. V was pared by 4 bases and J by 4 bases, with 12 bases between. CDR3 DNA sequence: TGCGCCAGCAGCACTGGCCAGGGGTACAATGAGCAGTTCTTC. Its translation is CASSTGQGYNEQFF.

The gene calls are TRBV5-6 and TRBJ2-1; a weak D match, TRBD1 (5 bases). The CDR3 covers 12 residues. Germline V gives CDR1 SGHDT, CDR2 YYEEEE. V was cut by 0 bases and J by 9 bases, with 7 bases left in between. CDR3 sequence: CASSLVRAEQFF. The CDR3 nucleotides read TGTGCCAGCAGCTTGGTCAGGGCTGAGCAGTTCTTC. The whole variable domain, filled in from reference TRBV5-6 and TRBJ2-1, reads DAGVTQSPTHLIKTRGQQVTLRCSPKSGHDTVSWYQQALGQGPQFIFQYYEEEERQRGNFPDRFSGHQFPNYSSELNVNALLLGDSALYLCASSLVRAEQFFGPGTRLTVL.

The V and J genes are TRBV29-1 and TRBJ2-1, with 11 bases aligning to TRBD2. V lost 5 bases and J lost 7; bases outside the gene matches: 7. There are 14 residues in the CDR3. The germline V gene has CDR1 SQVTM and CDR2 ANQGSEA. The CDR3 DNA follows: TGCAGCGTTAGACTAGCGGGACCCGGGAATGAGCAGTTCTTC. This gives the protein CSVRLAGPGNEQFF.

The V gene is TRBV3-1 (or the pseudogene TRBV3-2), the J gene TRBJ1-1; 8 nucleotides match TRBD1. CDR1 LGHDT and CDR2 YNNKEL come from the germline V gene (reference sequence). The CDR3 consists of 15 residues. Trimming cost V 7 bases and J 2 bases; bases outside gene matches: 9. The CDR3 region has the DNA TGTGCCAGCACCGGACGTGACAGGGGTAACACTGAAGCTTTCTTT. This encodes CASTGRDRGNTEAFF.

V gene TRBV6-4 combines with J gene TRBJ2-1; possible D gene TRBD2, 5 bases. Trimming removed 3 bases from V and 0 bases from J, with 9 bases in between. The CDR3 length is 15 residues. Looked up from germline, CDR1 is MRHNA and CDR2 is SNTAGT. The CDR3 DNA follows: TGTGCCAGCAGTGATCGGGAAAGCTCCTACAATGAGCAGTTCTTC. Protein sequence: CASSDRESSYNEQFF.

As regards this clone: The sample has other DNA sequences that encode this CDR3 too. The rearrangement links TRBV19 to TRBJ1-5; 8 bases line up with TRBD1. CDR3 length: 17 amino acids. The V gene's germline CDR1 is LNHDA and CDR2 SQIVND (reference sequence). V trimming: 2 bases; J trimming: 1 base; junction bases outside the gene matches: 7. The CDR3 here is CASSISGTGYSNQPQHF. The CDR3 DNA reads TGTGCCAGTAGTATATCCGGGACAGGCTACAGCAATCAGCCCCAGCATTTT.

The chain employs TRBV5-1 and TRBJ2-2; D is perhaps TRBD1 (5 bases). The CDR3 covers 14 residues. In germline, CDR1 is SGHRS, CDR2 YFSETQ. V lost 3 bases, J lost 10 bases, and 16 bases lay in between. The CDR3 region has the DNA TGCGCCAGCAGCTCTCAGGGCCCCGAGAAGGAGCTGTTTTTT. Protein: CASSSQGPEKELFF.

The genes are TRBV19 and TRBJ2-1, with 7 bases aligning to TRBD2. The CDR3 sequence is 12 residues long. CDR1 is LNHDA, CDR2 SQIVND, per germline (reference sequence). The CDR3, as DNA: TGTGCTGCGGGCGGGGGAGGCAATGAGCAGTTCTTC. Translated, it gives CAAGGGGNEQFF.

This clone was seen once. The chain has TRBV7-9 and TRBJ1-2; no definite D call. V lost 0 bases, J lost 4 bases, and 9 bases lay in between. Germline V gene data show CDR1 as SEHNR and CDR2 as FQNEAQ (reference sequence). This CDR3 is 14 amino acids long. The CDR3, as DNA: TGTGCCAGCAGCTTAGCTGCAGAAAGCTATGGCTACACCTTC. Translation gives CASSLAAESYGYTF.